The T cell receptor beta chain under discussion was sequenced for a study of monozygotic twins with inflammatory bowel disease. Study results and limitations: People with IBD had fewer clonotypes in common with others than healthy twins did, especially with disease activity. T cell subtypes were not distinguishable in this analysis.

Concerning this clonotype itself: The antigen is unknown.

This CDR3 is 16 amino acids long. Germline-derived CDR1 and CDR2 are SGHRS and YFSETQ. There were around 3.5 ug of total RNA used for each TCR library. TCRdb reprocessed the 5' RACE reads and keeps a single row for each CDR3 protein, giving no DNA. The repertoire table contains approximately 420,000 distinct CDR3 sequences. This chain connects TRBV5-1 to TRBJ2-5; the TCRdb D gene call, TRBD2, has no DNA to confirm it. The clonotype originates from a human donor with ulcerative colitis or Crohn's disease, or a healthy co-twin of an affected twin (not recorded which). Sequencing was done on a sample of blood. The chain's CDR3 is CASSSPLAGIQETQYF.